These 29 T cell receptor beta chains share one sample of origin, sequenced in a study of human T cells and chemical hapten exposure. TCRdb re-called the RACE reads with MiXCR, one entry per CDR3 protein. The sample carries a few hundred thousand distinct CDR3 sequences, around 5.5% recorded once. Time point given: pre-sensitization, week 0. Treatment specified: therapeutic diphenylcyclopropenone sensitization with weekly scalp DPC. Sequencing was performed on whole blood, taken in connection with sensitization to the hapten diphenylcyclopropenone (DPC). These receptors were taken from a woman aged 18-30 years with alopecia areata. Some clones in this sample may be carry-over from other donors' samples.

This clonotype was detected ten times or more. The chain has TRBV5-1 and TRBJ2-1, with a tentative D call TRBD2 (7 bases). The V end lost 2 bases, the J end lost 7 bases, and 16 bases lay between the germline ends. Germline CDR1 SGHRS, CDR2 YFSETQ. This CDR3 contains 15 residues. The CDR3, as DNA: TGCGCCAGCAGCTTTCCGGGGGGCCAGGGGAATGAGCAGTTCTTC. Its translation: CASSFPGGQGNEQFF.

This clonotype occurred a few times. V is TRBV6-1 and J is TRBJ2-7, with TRBD1 as a possible D gene (6 bases). This CDR3 is 14 amino acids long. CDR1 and CDR2 (germline): MNHNS, SASEGT. The V end lost 5 bases, the J end lost 6 bases, and 17 bases lay between the germline ends. The CDR3 sequence is CASSTKGRGGEQYF. The CDR3 coding sequence is TGTGCCAGCAGTACCAAGGGGCGAGGGGGCGAGCAGTACTTC.

This clonotype showed up just a few times. The chain has TRBV20-1 and TRBJ2-1, with D perhaps matching TRBD1 or TRBD2 (5 bases each). In germline, CDR1 is DFQATT, CDR2 SNEGSKA (reference sequence). V gave up 6 bases and J gave up 4 bases, with 22 bases separating them. The CDR3 consists of 16 residues. The CDR3 DNA reads as TGCAGTGCCCTCGGTTCGGGGAAAGGGGCATACAATGAGCAGTTCTTC. Translating it yields CSALGSGKGAYNEQFF.

The rearrangement joins TRBV20-1 to TRBJ2-1, with D unresolved. This CDR3 region has 11 residues. Germline V gives CDR1 DFQATT, CDR2 SNEGSKA (reference sequence). V was shortened by 5 bases and J by 4 bases, with 6 bases between the two germline ends. CDR3 sequence (DNA): TGCAGTGCTGCCAAATACAATGAGCAGTTCTTC. Its translation is CSAAKYNEQFF.

Ten or more counts support this clonotype. The V and J genes are TRBV9 and TRBJ2-3, with D perhaps TRBD2 (5 bases). The CDR3 has 15 residues. Deletions cut 0 bases from V and 2 bases from J, with 10 bases between. The germline CDR1 and CDR2 sequences are SGDLS and YYNGEE. The CDR3 sequence is CASSVGGRYTDTQYF. The CDR3 DNA is TGTGCCAGCAGCGTAGGAGGGCGGTACACAGATACGCAGTATTTT.

This clonotype was seen ten or more times. The genes are TRBV29-1 and TRBJ1-1; D uncertain. V was cut by 4 bases and J by 11 bases, with 11 bases left in between. CDR3 length: 10 residues. Germline assignment: CDR1 SQVTM and CDR2 ANQGSEA. This chain's CDR3 is CSVVTPTAFF. The DNA of the CDR3 is TGCAGCGTTGTAACCCCGACGGCTTTCTTT.

Many counts were recorded for this clonotype. The chain uses TRBV10-3 and TRBJ2-5; D gene unclear. This CDR3 contains 12 residues. V shed 0 bases and J shed 4 bases, with 3 bases lying between them. Germline lookup yields CDR1 ENHRY and CDR2 SYGVKD. CDR3 DNA sequence: TGTGCCATCAGTGAGTCGAGAGAGACCCAGTACTTC. Its protein is CAISESRETQYF.

In this sample, this clonotype turned up many times. V and J are TRBV14 and TRBJ1-2; 12 bases agree with TRBD1. The CDR3 is 16 amino acids. The germline CDR1 and CDR2 sequences are SGHDN and FVKESK. Trimming removed 4 bases from V and 6 bases from J; junction bases left unmatched: 9. CDR3 loop: CASSLLSGTGGDGYTF. CDR3 bases: TGTGCCAGCAGCCTCTTGTCTGGGACAGGGGGCGATGGCTACACCTTC.

The rearrangement uses TRBV28 and TRBJ1-5; D is perhaps TRBD1 (6 bases). The CDR3 has 16 residues. V was shortened by 4 bases and J by 4 bases, with 17 bases between the two germline ends. Germline loops: CDR1 MDHEN, CDR2 SYDVKM. The CDR3 loop reads CASSSVGGARNQPQHF. As DNA, the CDR3 is TGTGCCAGCAGTTCCGTGGGGGGGGCAAGGAATCAGCCCCAGCATTTT.

The V gene is TRBV29-1, the J gene TRBJ2-1; no definite D call. V gave up 2 bases and J gave up 2 bases, with 10 bases separating them. Per the germline V gene, CDR1 is SQVTM and CDR2 is ANQGSEA. CDR3 length: 14 residues. The CDR3 sequence: CSVESQHAYNEQFF. As DNA, the CDR3 is TGCAGCGTTGAATCCCAGCATGCCTACAATGAGCAGTTCTTC.

The chain recombines TRBV7-2 with TRBJ2-7; 11 bases map to TRBD2. V lost 4 bases and J lost 6; bases outside the gene matches: 5. The CDR3 is made up of 14 amino acids. CDR1 is SGHTA and CDR2 is FQGNSA in the germline V gene. The CDR3 region is CASSYLAGGGEQYF. For the CDR3, the DNA is TGTGCCAGCAGCTACCTAGCGGGGGGAGGCGAGCAGTACTTC.

This clonotype occurred a few times. The rearrangement links TRBV7-2 to TRBJ2-7; D gene ambiguous. Per germline, CDR1 SGHTA and CDR2 FQGNSA. The CDR3 runs 13 residues. The V end lost 5 bases, the J end lost 6 bases, and 14 bases lay between the germline ends. The DNA for the CDR3 is TGTGCCAGCAGCCATCCTGACGGTATCGAGCAGTACTTC. Protein product: CASSHPDGIEQYF.

The chain combines TRBV5-6 with TRBJ1-5, with a possible D match to TRBD1 (6 bases). Trimming left V 1 base short and J 5 bases short, with 16 bases between. Germline V lookup: CDR1 SGHDT, CDR2 YYEEEE. This CDR3 has 16 amino acids. This CDR3 reads CASSLFRTESDQPQHF. The CDR3 DNA follows: TGTGCCAGCAGCTTGTTCCGGACAGAGTCCGATCAGCCCCAGCATTTT.

This clonotype was picked up a small number of times. The chain recombines TRBV28 with TRBJ2-7; TRBD1 matches 8 bases. The length of the CDR3 is 15 residues. J was trimmed by 4 bases and V by 4 bases; bases with no gene match: 9. Germline loops: CDR1 MDHEN, CDR2 SYDVKM. Here the CDR3 reads CASSSRTGLSYEQYF. The CDR3 nucleotides read TGTGCCAGCAGTTCAAGGACAGGGTTGAGTTACGAGCAGTACTTC.

This clonotype was observed at least ten times. The rearrangement uses TRBV24-1 and TRBJ2-3, with D possibly being TRBD1 (6 bases). From germline, CDR1 is KGHDR and CDR2 SFDVKD. Trimming stripped 9 bases from V and 2 bases from J, with 11 bases between. The CDR3 extends over 13 amino acids. CDR3 protein: CATEGDTTDTQYF. DNA of the CDR3: TGTGCCACCGAAGGGGACACCACAGATACGCAGTATTTT.

The chain employs TRBV18 and TRBJ2-7; TRBD1 might be the D (6 bases). The V end lost 2 bases, the J end lost 0 bases, and 14 bases lay between the germline ends. CDR3 length: 16 residues. Germline V gene lookup returns CDR1 KGHSH and CDR2 LQKENI. As DNA, the CDR3 is TGTGCCAGCTCACCAACCTCCGGGACATACTCCTACGAGCAGTACTTC. It yields the protein CASSPTSGTYSYEQYF.

This clonotype was seen a few times. The CDR3 nucleotides are TGTGCCAGCAGTTATCTCCGGGGCACAGATACGCAGTATTTT. Translating gives CASSYLRGTDTQYF. This rearrangement joins TRBV6-5 to TRBJ2-3; no reliable D call. This CDR3 region has 14 residues. Germline-derived CDR1 and CDR2 are MNHEY and SVGAGI. V lost 3 bases, J lost 1 base, and 8 bases lay in between.

This clonotype appeared a few times. The chain recombines TRBV6-5 with TRBJ2-7; 8 nucleotides line up with TRBD2. Trimming took 4 bases from V and 9 from J; bases not matched to a gene: 14. The length of the CDR3 is 15 residues. Germline loops: CDR1 MNHEY, CDR2 SVGAGI. The CDR3 nucleotides read TGTGCCAGCAGTTTTGGCGTAGCGGGGCAGACCTGGCAGTACTTC. Its translation is CASSFGVAGQTWQYF.

This clonotype was seen ten or more times. The chain couples TRBV28 to TRBJ1-1; 8 nucleotides align to TRBD1. Unmatched junction bases numbered 9, after V lost 7 bases and J lost 2 bases. The CDR3 has 15 amino acids. From germline, CDR1 is MDHEN and CDR2 SYDVKM. The CDR3 coding sequence is TGTGCCAGCACTACACAGGACAGGGTTAACACTGAAGCTTTCTTT. It specifies CASTTQDRVNTEAFF. The full variable domain, in which reference TRBV28 and TRBJ1-1 provide the parts outside the CDR3, is DVKVTQSSRYLVKRTGEKVFLECVQDMDHENMFWYRQDPGLGLRLIYFSYDVKMKEKGDIPEGYSVSREKKERFSLILESASTNQTSMYLCASTTQDRVNTEAFFGQGTRLTVV.

At least ten counts were recorded for this clonotype. The chain's CDR3 is CSADPQGDNQPQHF. In DNA, the CDR3 is TGCAGTGCGGATCCTCAGGGGGACAATCAGCCCCAGCATTTT. The chain employs TRBV20-1 and TRBJ1-5; 7 bases are shared with TRBD1. This CDR3 region has 14 residues. CDR1 is DFQATT and CDR2 is SNEGSKA in the germline V gene (reference sequence). With V trimmed by 6 bases and J by 3 bases, 8 bases remained unmatched.

This clonotype has only a few counts. The chain employs TRBV6-2 or TRBV6-3 and TRBJ1-1; 9 bases align to TRBD1. The CDR3 has 17 residues. V was clipped by 4 bases and J by 5 bases; unmatched bases: 14. The germline gives CDR1 MNHEY, CDR2 SVGEGT. The CDR3 DNA reads TGTGCCAGCAGTTCCCCAATTTTCACAGGGGGCCCTACTGAAGCTTTCTTT. It is translated as CASSSPIFTGGPTEAFF.

The rearrangement links TRBV2 to TRBJ1-1, with D perhaps TRBD1 (6 bases). CDR3 length: 13 residues. Trimming removed 6 bases from V and 1 base from J, with 9 bases in between. Germline CDR1 SNHLY, CDR2 FYNNEI. For the CDR3, the DNA is TGTGCCAGCAGGTTCAGGGGGAACACTGAAGCTTTCTTT. Translating gives CASRFRGNTEAFF.

This chain uses TRBV5-4 with TRBJ1-4, with 7 bases aligning to TRBD1. The trim removed 4 bases at V and 4 bases at J, leaving 7 bases unmatched. The V gene's germline CDR1 is SGHNT and CDR2 YYREEE (reference sequence). This CDR3 is 15 amino acids long. The CDR3: CASSTNRGLNEKLFF. Here the CDR3 DNA reads TGTGCCAGCAGCACTAACAGGGGACTTAATGAAAAACTGTTTTTT. Together with reference TRBV5-4 and TRBJ1-4, the CDR3 gives the full variable domain: ETGVTQSPTHLIKTRGQQVTLRCSSQSGHNTVSWYQQALGQGPQFIFQYYREEENGRGNFPPRFSGLQFPNYSSELNVNALELDDSALYLCASSTNRGLNEKLFFGSGTQLSVL.

This clonotype was seen many times. CDR3 residues: CASRGTENNYGYTF. In DNA form, the CDR3 reads TGTGCCAGCAGGGGGACAGAGAATAACTATGGCTACACCTTC. The chain employs TRBV12-3 or TRBV12-4 and TRBJ1-2, with 7 bases that match TRBD1. The trim removed 6 bases at V and 1 base at J, leaving 5 bases unmatched. The CDR3 has 14 residues.

On this clonotype itself: No conserved phenylalanine or tryptophan ends this CDR3, so it is likely a read error. This chain links TRBV19 with TRBJ2-7; D is possibly TRBD1 (6 bases). Trimming pared 0 bases from V and 2 bases from J, leaving 8 bases between. This CDR3 region has 14 residues. The germline V gene encodes CDR1 LNHDA and CDR2 SQIVND (reference sequence). CDR3 in DNA: TGTGCCAGTAGTATAGATGGGACAACCTACGAGCAGTACTAC. Amino acid sequence: CASSIDGTTYEQYY.

The chain joins TRBV29-1 to TRBJ2-1; D remains ambiguous. The CDR3 is 12 residues long. CDR1 is SQVTM and CDR2 is ANQGSEA in the germline V gene. Trimming pared 7 bases from V and 3 bases from J, leaving 10 bases between. CDR3 in amino acids: CSGEDDYNEQFF. The DNA of the CDR3 is TGCAGCGGTGAGGACGACTACAATGAGCAGTTCTTC.

This clonotype has at least ten counts. The chain employs TRBV6-6 and TRBJ1-5, with 9 nucleotides matching TRBD1. After removal of 8 bases from V and 1 base from J, the junction contained 6 bases not matched to a gene. Germline V gene lookup returns CDR1 MNHNY and CDR2 SVGAGI (reference sequence). The CDR3 is 15 residues long. The chain's CDR3 is CASRPGTGSNQPQHF. The DNA of the CDR3 is TGTGCCAGCCGTCCCGGGACAGGGAGCAATCAGCCCCAGCATTTT.

This clonotype was seen at least ten times. This sequence joins TRBV9 and TRBJ2-7, with D unclear. Germline V gives CDR1 SGDLS, CDR2 YYNGEE. Trimming took 1 base from V and 0 from J, leaving 8 bases between them. The CDR3 has 14 residues. The CDR3 bases are TGTGCCAGCAGCGTATCCAGGAACTCCTACGAGCAGTACTTC. Its translation is CASSVSRNSYEQYF.

Many counts were recorded for this clonotype. This chain joins TRBV4-1 and TRBJ2-3; D tentatively fits TRBD1 or TRBD2 (6 bases each). The germline CDR1 and CDR2 sequences are MGHRA and YSYEKL. This CDR3 is built from 19 residues. Trimming pared 3 bases from V and 1 base from J, leaving 23 bases between. CDR3 sequence reads: CASSHQGGQLFVGTDTQYF. CDR3 DNA: TGCGCCAGCAGCCACCAAGGGGGGCAGCTGTTTGTTGGCACAGATACGCAGTATTTT.